The subject of this entry is one TCR beta chain. This sample is part of a study of shared clonotypes between healthy human individuals. Study background: Donors had three CD4 naive, three CD4 memory, two CD8 naive and one CD8 memory plate apiece.

This table comes from immunoSEQ multiplex PCR, and its TCRdb copy is limited to in-frame clones, with some not included. This sample has over a million clones, with roughly 96% found just once. Trimming at V came to 6 bases and at J to 2 bases, leaving 15 bases not matched to a gene. Germline loops: CDR1 ENHRY, CDR2 SYGVKD. The length of the CDR3 is 17 residues. The sequencing input was naive CD4+ T cells sorted from blood. Sample subset: CD45RA+ positively selected. The TCR was taken from a man aged 25-40 years in good health. This chain connects TRBV10-3 to TRBJ1-1; 7 bases align to TRBD1. The CDR3 sequence is CAIRPKLTGTANTEAFF. In DNA form, the CDR3 reads TGTGCCATCAGACCAAAACTTACCGGGACAGCAAACACTGAAGCTTTCTTT.